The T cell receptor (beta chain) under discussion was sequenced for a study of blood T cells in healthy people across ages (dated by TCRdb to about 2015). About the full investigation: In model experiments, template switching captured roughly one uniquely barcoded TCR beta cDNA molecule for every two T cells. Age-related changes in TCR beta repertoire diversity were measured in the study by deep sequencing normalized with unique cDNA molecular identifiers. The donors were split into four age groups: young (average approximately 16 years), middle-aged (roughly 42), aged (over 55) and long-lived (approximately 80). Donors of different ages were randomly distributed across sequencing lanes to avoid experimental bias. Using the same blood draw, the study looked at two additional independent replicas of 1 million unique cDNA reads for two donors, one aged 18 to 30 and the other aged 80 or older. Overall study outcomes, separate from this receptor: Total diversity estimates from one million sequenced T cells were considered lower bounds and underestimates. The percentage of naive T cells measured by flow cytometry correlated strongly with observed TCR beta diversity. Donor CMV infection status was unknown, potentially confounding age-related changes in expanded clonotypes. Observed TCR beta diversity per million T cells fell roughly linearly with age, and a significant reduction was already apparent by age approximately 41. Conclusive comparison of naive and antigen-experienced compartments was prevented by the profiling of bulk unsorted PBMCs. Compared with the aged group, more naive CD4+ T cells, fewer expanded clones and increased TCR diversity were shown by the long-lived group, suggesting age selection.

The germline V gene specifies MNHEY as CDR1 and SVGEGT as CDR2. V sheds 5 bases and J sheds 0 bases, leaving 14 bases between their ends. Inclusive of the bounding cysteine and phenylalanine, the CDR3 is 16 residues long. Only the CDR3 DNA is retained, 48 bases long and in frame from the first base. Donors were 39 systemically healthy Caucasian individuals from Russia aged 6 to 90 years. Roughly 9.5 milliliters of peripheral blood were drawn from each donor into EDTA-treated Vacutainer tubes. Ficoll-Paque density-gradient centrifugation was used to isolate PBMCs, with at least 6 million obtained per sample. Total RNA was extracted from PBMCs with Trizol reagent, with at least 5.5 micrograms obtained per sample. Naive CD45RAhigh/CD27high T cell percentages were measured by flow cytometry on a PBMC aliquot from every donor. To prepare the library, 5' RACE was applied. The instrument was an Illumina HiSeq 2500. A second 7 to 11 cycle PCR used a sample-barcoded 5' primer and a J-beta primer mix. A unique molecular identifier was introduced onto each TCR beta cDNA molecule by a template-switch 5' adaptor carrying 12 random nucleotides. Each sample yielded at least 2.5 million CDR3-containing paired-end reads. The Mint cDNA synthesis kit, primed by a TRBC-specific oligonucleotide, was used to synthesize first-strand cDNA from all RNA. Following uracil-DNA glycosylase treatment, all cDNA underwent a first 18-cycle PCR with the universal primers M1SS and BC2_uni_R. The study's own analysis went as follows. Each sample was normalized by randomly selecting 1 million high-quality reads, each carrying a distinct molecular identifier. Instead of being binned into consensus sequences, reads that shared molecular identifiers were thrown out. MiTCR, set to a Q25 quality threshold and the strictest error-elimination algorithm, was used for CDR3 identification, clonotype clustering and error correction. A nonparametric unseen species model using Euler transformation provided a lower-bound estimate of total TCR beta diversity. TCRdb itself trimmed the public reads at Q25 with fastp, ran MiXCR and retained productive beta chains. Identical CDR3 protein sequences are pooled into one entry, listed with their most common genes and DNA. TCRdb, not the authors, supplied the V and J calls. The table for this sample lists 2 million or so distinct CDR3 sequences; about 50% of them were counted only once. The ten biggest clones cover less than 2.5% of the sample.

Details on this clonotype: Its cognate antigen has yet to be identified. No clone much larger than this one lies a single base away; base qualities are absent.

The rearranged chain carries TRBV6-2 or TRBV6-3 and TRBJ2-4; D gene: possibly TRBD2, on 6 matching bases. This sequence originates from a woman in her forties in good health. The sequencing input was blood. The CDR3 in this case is CASSRTTLLAKNIQYF. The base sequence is TGTGCCAGCAGTAGGACTACCCTTCTAGCCAAAAACATTCAGTACTTC.